This TCR beta chain was captured by sequencing in a study of blood T cell repertoires in COVID-19. Study as a whole: Acute-phase and convalescent COVID-19 samples originated in the United States, Italy and Spain. PBMCs, B-cell-depleted T cells, or T cells were the source of the cDNA or gDNA that made up the material.

It was during active infection that Seattle patients were enrolled and then longitudinally followed. The CDR3 spans 13 residues. Trimming pared 2 bases from V and 5 bases from J, leaving 13 bases between. The germline V gene has CDR1 SQVTM and CDR2 ANQGSEA. This clone was observed a single time. Only in-frame clones appear in the TCRdb table, and some are missing; sequencing was by immunoSEQ multiplex PCR. Among just under 45,000 clones listed, about 83% were seen once. J is TRBJ2-7 and V is TRBV29-1, with a tentative D call TRBD1 (5 bases). The source is a man between 35 and 55 years old with COVID-19, enrolled during active disease. The sequenced sample was peripheral blood. CDR3 DNA: TGCAGCGTTGAATGGCAGGGCGTCGACGAGCAGTACTTC. Translating gives CSVEWQGVDEQYF.